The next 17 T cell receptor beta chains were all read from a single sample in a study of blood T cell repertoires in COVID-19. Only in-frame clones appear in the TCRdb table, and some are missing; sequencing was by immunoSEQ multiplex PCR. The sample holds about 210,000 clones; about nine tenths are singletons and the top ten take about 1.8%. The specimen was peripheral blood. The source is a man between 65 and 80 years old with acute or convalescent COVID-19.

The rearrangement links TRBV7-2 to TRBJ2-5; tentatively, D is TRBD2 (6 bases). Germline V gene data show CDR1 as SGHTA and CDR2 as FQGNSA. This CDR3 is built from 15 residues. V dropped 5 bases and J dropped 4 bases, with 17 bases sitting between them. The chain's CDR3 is CASSLLGAGRETQYF. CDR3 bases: TGTGCCAGCAGCCTCCTAGGGGCGGGAAGAGAGACCCAGTACTTC.

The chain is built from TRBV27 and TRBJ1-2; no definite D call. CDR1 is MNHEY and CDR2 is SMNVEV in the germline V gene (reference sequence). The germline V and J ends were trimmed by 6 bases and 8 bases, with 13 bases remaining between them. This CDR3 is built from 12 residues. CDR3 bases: TGTGCCAGCAGAGCCTCTGGCGGCGGCTACACCTTC. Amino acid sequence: CASRASGGGYTF.

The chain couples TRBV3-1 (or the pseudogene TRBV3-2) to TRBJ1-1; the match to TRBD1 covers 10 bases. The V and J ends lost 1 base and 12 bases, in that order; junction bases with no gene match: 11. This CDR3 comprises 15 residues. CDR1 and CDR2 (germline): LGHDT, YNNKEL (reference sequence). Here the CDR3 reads CASSQAGTGAASTFF. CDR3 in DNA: TGTGCCAGCAGCCAAGCCGGGACAGGGGCTGCGTCGACTTTCTTT.

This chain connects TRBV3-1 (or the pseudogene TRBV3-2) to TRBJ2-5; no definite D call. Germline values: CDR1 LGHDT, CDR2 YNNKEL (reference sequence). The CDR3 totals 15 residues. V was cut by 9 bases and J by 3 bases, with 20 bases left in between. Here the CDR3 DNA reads TGTGCCAGTACCCCAACTTTGGGTCGGGAAGAGACCCAGTACTTC. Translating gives CASTPTLGREETQYF.

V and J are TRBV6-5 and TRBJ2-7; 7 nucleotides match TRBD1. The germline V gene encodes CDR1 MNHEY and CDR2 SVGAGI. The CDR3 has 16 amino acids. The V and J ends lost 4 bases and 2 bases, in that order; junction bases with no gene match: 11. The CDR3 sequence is CASSSPSKGAPYEQYF. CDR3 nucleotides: TGTGCCAGCAGTTCACCCAGTAAGGGGGCTCCCTACGAGCAGTACTTC.

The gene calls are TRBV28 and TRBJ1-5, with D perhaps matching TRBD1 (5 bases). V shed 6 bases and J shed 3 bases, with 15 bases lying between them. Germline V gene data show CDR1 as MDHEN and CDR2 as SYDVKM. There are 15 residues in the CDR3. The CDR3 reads CASRLGTDYNQPQHF. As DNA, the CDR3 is TGTGCCAGCAGACTCGGGACGGACTACAATCAGCCCCAGCATTTT.

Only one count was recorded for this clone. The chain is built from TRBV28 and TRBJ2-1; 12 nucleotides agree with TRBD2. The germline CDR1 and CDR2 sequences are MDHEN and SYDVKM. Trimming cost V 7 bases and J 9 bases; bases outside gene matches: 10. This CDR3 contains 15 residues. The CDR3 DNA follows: TGTGCCAGCACCTGGGGGACTAGCGGGCCTAGTGAGCAGTTCTTC. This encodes CASTWGTSGPSEQFF.

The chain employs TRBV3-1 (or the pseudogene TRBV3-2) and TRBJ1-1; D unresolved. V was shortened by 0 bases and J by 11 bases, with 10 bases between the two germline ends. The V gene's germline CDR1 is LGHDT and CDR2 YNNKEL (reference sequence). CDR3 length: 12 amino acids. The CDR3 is CASSQDTRTAFF. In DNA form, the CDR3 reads TGTGCCAGCAGCCAAGACACCAGAACGGCTTTCTTT.

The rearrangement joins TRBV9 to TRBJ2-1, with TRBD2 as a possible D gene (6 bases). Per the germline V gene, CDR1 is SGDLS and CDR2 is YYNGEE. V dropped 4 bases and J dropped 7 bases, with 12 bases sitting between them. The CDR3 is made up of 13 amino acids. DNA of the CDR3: TGTGCCAGCAGCCCCCGGGGGAGGAATGAGCAGTTCTTC. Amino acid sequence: CASSPRGRNEQFF.

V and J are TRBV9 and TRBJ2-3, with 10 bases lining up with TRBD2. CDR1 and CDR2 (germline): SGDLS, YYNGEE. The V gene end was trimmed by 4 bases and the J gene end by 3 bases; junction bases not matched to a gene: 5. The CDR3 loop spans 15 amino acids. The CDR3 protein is CASSLLAGETDTQYF. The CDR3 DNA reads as TGTGCCAGCAGCCTCCTAGCGGGAGAAACAGATACGCAGTATTTT.

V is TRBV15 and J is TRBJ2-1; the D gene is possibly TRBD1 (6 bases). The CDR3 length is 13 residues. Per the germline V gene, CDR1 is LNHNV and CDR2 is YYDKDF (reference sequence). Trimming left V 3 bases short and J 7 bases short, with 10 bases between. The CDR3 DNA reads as TGTGCCACCAGCAGGACAGGTGGGAATGAGCAGTTCTTC. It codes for CATSRTGGNEQFF.

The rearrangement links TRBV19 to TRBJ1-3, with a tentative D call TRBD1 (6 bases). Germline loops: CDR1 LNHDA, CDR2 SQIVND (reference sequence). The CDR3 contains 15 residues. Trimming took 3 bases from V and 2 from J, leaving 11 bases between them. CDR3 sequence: CASSIGQTPGNTIYF. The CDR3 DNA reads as TGTGCCAGTAGTATTGGACAGACCCCTGGAAACACCATATATTTT.

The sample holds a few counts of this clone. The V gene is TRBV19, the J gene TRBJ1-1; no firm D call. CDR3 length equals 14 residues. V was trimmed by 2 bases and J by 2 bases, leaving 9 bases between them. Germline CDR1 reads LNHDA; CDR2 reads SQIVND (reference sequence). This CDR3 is CASSITQSNTEAFF. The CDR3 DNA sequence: TGTGCCAGTAGTATAACACAGTCAAACACTGAAGCTTTCTTT.

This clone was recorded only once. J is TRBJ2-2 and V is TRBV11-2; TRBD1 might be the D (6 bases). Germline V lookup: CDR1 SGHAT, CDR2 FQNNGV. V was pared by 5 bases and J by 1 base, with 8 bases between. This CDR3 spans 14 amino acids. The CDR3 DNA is TGTGCCAGCAGCCCGGGACAGAACACCGGGGAGCTGTTTTTT. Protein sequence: CASSPGQNTGELFF.

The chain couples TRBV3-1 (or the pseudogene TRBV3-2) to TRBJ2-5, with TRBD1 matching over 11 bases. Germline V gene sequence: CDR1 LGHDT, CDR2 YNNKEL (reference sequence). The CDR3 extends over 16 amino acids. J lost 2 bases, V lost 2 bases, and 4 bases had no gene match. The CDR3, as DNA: TGTGCCAGCAGCCAATTCGGGACAGGGGGGCAAGAGACCCAGTACTTC. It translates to CASSQFGTGGQETQYF.

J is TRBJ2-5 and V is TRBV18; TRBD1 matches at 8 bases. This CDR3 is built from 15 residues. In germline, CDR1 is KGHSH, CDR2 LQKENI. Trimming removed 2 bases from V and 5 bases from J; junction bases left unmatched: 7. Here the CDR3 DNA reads TGTGCCAGCTCACCAGTGCCAGGGGGCAGGGAGACCCAGTACTTC. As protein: CASSPVPGGRETQYF.

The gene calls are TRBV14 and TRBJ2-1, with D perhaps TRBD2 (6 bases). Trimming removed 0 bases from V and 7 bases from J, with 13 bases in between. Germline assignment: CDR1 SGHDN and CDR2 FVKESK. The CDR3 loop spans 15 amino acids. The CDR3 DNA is TGTGCCAGCAGCCAAGATGGGGGGAGAGGGAATGAGCAGTTCTTC. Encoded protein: CASSQDGGRGNEQFF.